Below are 14 T cell receptor beta chains sequenced from a single sample in a study of identical twins. Via MiXCR, TCRdb re-called the 5' RACE reads, giving one row per CDR3 protein. The sample holds under 400,000 distinct CDR3 sequences, approximately 10% seen once. Sequenced: naive T cells sorted from blood. The receptors were gathered from a woman aged 45-65 years in good health.

V is TRBV20-1 and J is TRBJ2-7, with a weak D call TRBD2 (5 bases). V gave up 3 bases and J gave up 3 bases, with 15 bases separating them. The CDR3 has 14 residues. The germline V gene encodes CDR1 DFQATT and CDR2 SNEGSKA (reference sequence). The CDR3 DNA follows: TGCAGTGCTAGCCTTCCCGGGGAGCTCTACGAGCAGTACTTC. It codes for CSASLPGELYEQYF.

This clonotype turned up a few times. This chain uses TRBV29-1 with TRBJ2-5, with D maybe TRBD2 (5 bases). This CDR3 comprises 13 residues. Trimming removed 4 bases from V and 7 bases from J, with 16 bases in between. The germline V gene encodes CDR1 SQVTM and CDR2 ANQGSEA. The CDR3: CSVVRGRVGTQYF. DNA of the CDR3: TGCAGCGTTGTCCGAGGGAGAGTAGGGACCCAGTACTTC.

The DNA of the CDR3 is TGTGCCAGCAGCTTAGAGGGGAGACTAGGCCATGAGCAGTTCTTC. Translation: CASSLEGRLGHEQFF. The rearrangement joins TRBV7-2 to TRBJ2-1; perhaps TRBD2 as D (6 bases). V shed 1 base and J shed 8 bases, with 15 bases lying between them. The CDR3 is 15 residues long. Germline V gene data show CDR1 as SGHTA and CDR2 as FQGNSA.

V usage is TRBV5-1 and J usage is TRBJ2-2; 14 bases agree with TRBD2. The CDR3 runs to 20 residues. Germline trimming cut 0 bases from V and 1 base from J; bases unmatched to any gene: 8. Per the germline V gene, CDR1 is SGHRS and CDR2 is YFSETQ. CDR3 DNA: TGCGCCAGCAGCTTGGCCCTGACTAGCGGGAGGGCCATGAACACCGGGGAGCTGTTTTTT. Protein product: CASSLALTSGRAMNTGELFF.

The gene calls are TRBV12-3 or TRBV12-4 and TRBJ2-1; possible D gene TRBD2, 6 bases. The germline V and J ends were trimmed by 5 bases and 8 bases, with 19 bases remaining between them. This CDR3 region has 15 residues. CDR3 nucleotide sequence: TGTGCCAGCAGTAGAGCGGGTTTGAGGGACGATGAGCAGTTCTTC. Its protein is CASSRAGLRDDEQFF.

This clonotype was observed a handful of times. The chain has TRBV15 and TRBJ1-1; weak D call: TRBD1 (6 bases). Germline lookup yields CDR1 LNHNV and CDR2 YYDKDF (reference sequence). The length of the CDR3 is 18 residues. V shed 4 bases and J shed 0 bases, with 21 bases lying between them. CDR3 DNA: TGTGCCACCAGCACTGCACGCTTAGGGGGATCGATGAACACTGAAGCTTTCTTT. The encoded protein is CATSTARLGGSMNTEAFF.

The V and J genes are TRBV11-2 and TRBJ2-3; 11 nucleotides agree with TRBD2. Germline loops: CDR1 SGHAT, CDR2 FQNNGV. The junction had 3 bases not matched to a gene; V was cut back by 3 bases and J by 1 base. This CDR3 comprises 16 residues. In DNA, the CDR3 is TGTGCCAGCAGCTTGACTAGCGGGATCGGCACAGATACGCAGTATTTT. It specifies CASSLTSGIGTDTQYF.

This clonotype showed up many times. The V gene is TRBV12-3 or TRBV12-4, the J gene TRBJ2-1, with 8 bases fitting TRBD2. The V segment lost 8 bases and the J segment 6 bases; nucleotides outside the gene matches: 18. CDR3 size: 17 residues. The CDR3 protein is CASALSGGAGRGNEQFF. The CDR3 DNA follows: TGTGCCAGCGCACTCAGCGGGGGCGCCGGGAGAGGCAATGAGCAGTTCTTC.

The chain employs TRBV4-1 and TRBJ2-7; D is uncertain. The CDR3 is 15 residues long. V was trimmed by 1 base and J by 4 bases, leaving 14 bases between them. Per germline, CDR1 MGHRA and CDR2 YSYEKL. The CDR3 nucleotides are TGCGCCAGCAGCCAAGTGGGGAAAGGCCCTTACGAGCAGTACGTC. Amino acid sequence: CASSQVGKGPYEQYV.

This clonotype was seen ten or more times. CDR3 amino acids: CATSDKQGVQPQHF. CDR3 in DNA: TGTGCCACCAGTGATAAACAGGGAGTACAGCCCCAGCATTTT. The V call is TRBV24-1, the J call TRBJ1-5; tentatively, D is TRBD1 (6 bases). This CDR3 spans 14 amino acids. CDR1 and CDR2 from the germline V gene are KGHDR and SFDVKD. Between the trimmed V and J ends, which lost 3 bases and 7 bases, there was a span of 12 bases.

This clonotype was recorded a few times. The J gene is TRBJ1-1, the V gene TRBV6-5; the D is unclear. This CDR3 contains 16 residues. The V gene lost 2 bases and the J gene lost 2 bases, with 15 bases spanning the gap. CDR1 is MNHEY, CDR2 SVGAGI, per germline. In DNA form, the CDR3 reads TGTGCCAGCAGTTACGTCGTCGTGGCGGCAAACACTGAAGCTTTCTTT. Amino acids: CASSYVVVAANTEAFF.

This clonotype was observed a few times. The chain is built from TRBV11-3 and TRBJ2-5; the D gene is possibly TRBD1 (5 bases). The CDR3 covers 14 residues. Trimming took off 1 base at V and 5 bases at J, with 11 bases between the two ends. Per germline, CDR1 SGHNT and CDR2 YENEEA. CDR3 sequence reads: CASSLGWGGETQYF. The CDR3 DNA is TGTGCCAGCAGCTTAGGGTGGGGCGGTGAGACCCAGTACTTC.

This clonotype came up once. The gene calls are TRBV19 and TRBJ1-2, with D unclear. The germline gives CDR1 LNHDA, CDR2 SQIVND (reference sequence). Trimming removed 5 bases from V and 2 bases from J, with 15 bases in between. There are 15 residues in the CDR3. The CDR3 sequence: CASSLEGRLNYGYTF. The CDR3 DNA follows: TGTGCCAGTAGTCTTGAAGGGAGGCTCAACTATGGCTACACCTTC.

This chain joins TRBV29-1 and TRBJ2-5; 11 bases fit TRBD2. The germline V gene has CDR1 SQVTM and CDR2 ANQGSEA. The CDR3 totals 14 residues. With V trimmed by 2 bases and J by 7 bases, 6 bases remained unmatched. Here the CDR3 DNA reads TGCAGCGTTGAATTACTAGCGGGAGTCGGGACCCAGTACTTC. As protein: CSVELLAGVGTQYF.